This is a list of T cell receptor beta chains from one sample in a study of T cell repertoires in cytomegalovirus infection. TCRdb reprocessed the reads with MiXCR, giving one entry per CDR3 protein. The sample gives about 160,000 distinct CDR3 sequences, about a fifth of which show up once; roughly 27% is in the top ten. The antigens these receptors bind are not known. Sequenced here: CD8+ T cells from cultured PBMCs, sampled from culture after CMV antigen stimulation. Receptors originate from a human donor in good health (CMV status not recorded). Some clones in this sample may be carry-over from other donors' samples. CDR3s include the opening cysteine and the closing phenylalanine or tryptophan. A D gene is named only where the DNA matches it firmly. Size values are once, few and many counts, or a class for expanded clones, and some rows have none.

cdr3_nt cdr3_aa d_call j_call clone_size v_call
TGTGCCAGCAGCTTAGTTCTTCCCACCTCTAATGGCTACACCTTC CASSLVLPTSNGYTF - TRBJ1-2 - TRBV7-9
TGTGCCAGCAAGAAGACAGGGATGAACACTGAAGCTTTCTTT CASKKTGMNTEAFF TRBD1 TRBJ1-1 - TRBV28
TGTGCCAGCAGTTTGGGTCGAGCGGGCAATCAGCCCCAGCATTTT CASSLGRAGNQPQHF - TRBJ1-5 few TRBV27
TGTGCCAGCAGCTTCCCCGGGGTAGGGGCGGGATACGAGCAGTACTTC CASSFPGVGAGYEQYF - TRBJ2-7 - TRBV7-9
TGTGCCAGCAGCTTAGGGAGGACCGGGGAGCTGTTTTTT CASSLGRTGELFF - TRBJ2-2 few TRBV7-9
TGTGCCAGCCATCATGGGGCAGGGCGTATCGATGAGCAGTTCTTC CASHHGAGRIDEQFF - TRBJ2-1 few TRBV12-3/TRBV12-4
TGTGCCAGCAGCTCAACCCGGGACAGCTACTACGAGCAGTACTTC CASSSTRDSYYEQYF TRBD1 TRBJ2-7 - TRBV12-3/TRBV12-4
TGTGCCAGCAGCCAAGATAACGGCAACACTGAAGCTTTCTTT CASSQDNGNTEAFF - TRBJ1-1 few TRBV4-2
TGTGCCAGCAGCTTATGGGGAGTTTGGGATGGCTACACCTTC CASSLWGVWDGYTF - TRBJ1-2 few TRBV7-2
TGTGCCATCTCTACCGGGGAGCTGTTTTTT CAISTGELFF - TRBJ2-2 - TRBV7-2
TGTGCCAGCTCACCTCCCCCCCCAGGCCAGACCGATGAGCAGTTCTTC CASSPPPPGQTDEQFF - TRBJ2-1 - TRBV18
TGTGCCAGCAGCCACCCAGGGGGCTCAACCGGGGAGCTGTTTTTT CASSHPGGSTGELFF TRBD1 TRBJ2-2 few TRBV7-6
TGTGCCAGCAGCCGAGGACAGGACATCTACGAGCAGTACTTC CASSRGQDIYEQYF TRBD1 TRBJ2-7 - TRBV7-8
TGTGCCAGCAGCTCCCCCCCCGATCAGCCCCAGCATTTT CASSSPPDQPQHF - TRBJ1-5 - TRBV7-9
TGTGCCAGCAGCCCAAGGCCGGGACATTTGGGGGGCTACACCTTC CASSPRPGHLGGYTF - TRBJ1-2 few TRBV7-9
TGTGCCAGCAGCACTGGACAGGGGGGATCACCCCTCCACTTT CASSTGQGGSPLHF TRBD1 TRBJ1-6 - TRBV7-6
TGTGCCAGCAGTTTCGGCGGGCTCTCCGGCAATGAGCAGTTCTTC CASSFGGLSGNEQFF - TRBJ2-1 few TRBV12-3/TRBV12-4
TGTGCCACCGTTTCCCGAAACACCATATATTTT CATVSRNTIYF - TRBJ1-3 - TRBV2
TGTGCCAGCAGCGCCCGGGACAGGGGGCGGCGAGAGACCCAGTACTTC CASSARDRGRRETQYF TRBD1 TRBJ2-5 - TRBV9
TGTGCCAGCAGCCGCCCTGGGGGGCTAAGTGGAAACACCATATATTTT CASSRPGGLSGNTIYF - TRBJ1-3 - TRBV7-8
TGTGCCAGCAGCCTCTCGGGACAGTTTTACAATGAGCAGTTCTTC CASSLSGQFYNEQFF TRBD1 TRBJ2-1 - TRBV6-2/TRBV6-3
TGTGCCAGCAGTTACTCCTTGGGTAACAGCTACAATGAGCAGTTCTTC CASSYSLGNSYNEQFF - TRBJ2-1 - TRBV6-2/TRBV6-3
TGTGCCAGCAGAACAGGGAGGGTTTACAATGAGCAGTTCTTC CASRTGRVYNEQFF - TRBJ2-1 - TRBV2
TGTGCCAGCAGCCCGGGACAGGGGGCGAATGAGCAGTTCTTC CASSPGQGANEQFF TRBD1 TRBJ2-1 many TRBV6-5
TGCGCCAGCAGCCCCCTCGACCGGACAGGGGCTACCAATGAGCAGTTCTTC CASSPLDRTGATNEQFF TRBD1 TRBJ2-1 few TRBV4-1
TGTGCCAGCAGTTTGGCGGGGGACGCCTACAATGAGCAGTTCTTC CASSLAGDAYNEQFF TRBD2 TRBJ2-1 - TRBV27
TGTGCCAGCAGGGGACGGGACTACTCTGGGGCCAACGTCCTGACTTTC CASRGRDYSGANVLTF TRBD2 TRBJ2-6 few TRBV6-5
TGTGCCAGCAGTGTACCAGACAATGAAAAACTGTTTTTT CASSVPDNEKLFF - TRBJ1-4 few TRBV25-1
TGTGCCAGCAGCTTAAGGTCCCCGAGCGGGGGGCCCACAGATACGCAGTATTTT CASSLRSPSGGPTDTQYF TRBD2 TRBJ2-3 - TRBV7-6
TGTGCCAGCAGCAGGACTAGCGGGGGGTACCGAGAGACCCAGTACTTC CASSRTSGGYRETQYF TRBD2 TRBJ2-5 many TRBV7-2
TGTGCCAGCAGCTGGGACCCTGGAGAGCAGTTCTTC CASSWDPGEQFF - TRBJ2-1 few TRBV6-1
TGTGCCAGCACTATTAAGGACGACCAGCCAGGCACTGAAGCTTTCTTT CASTIKDDQPGTEAFF - TRBJ1-1 - TRBV7-9
TGTGCCAGCAGTTACTTCTCGGCAGGTTCTAACTATGGCTACACCTTC CASSYFSAGSNYGYTF - TRBJ1-2 - TRBV6-5
TGTGCCAGCAGAGGACAGGGTTTCAACACTGAAGCTTTCTTT CASRGQGFNTEAFF TRBD1 TRBJ1-1 few TRBV7-9
TGTGCCAGCAGCTATGGCGGGACTGAGAACACTGAAGCTTTCTTT CASSYGGTENTEAFF - TRBJ1-1 many TRBV7-9
TGTGCCAGCAGTTACCCGTGGGAGTCGAATTCACCCCTCCACTTT CASSYPWESNSPLHF - TRBJ1-6 few TRBV6-2/TRBV6-3
TGTGCCAGCAGTTACTCGTGGAACACTGAAGCTTTCTTT CASSYSWNTEAFF - TRBJ1-1 - TRBV6-5
TGTGCCAGCAGTCTAGGGGTTGGGTCCTACAATGAGCAGTTCTTC CASSLGVGSYNEQFF - TRBJ2-1 - TRBV7-9
TGTGCCAGCAGCCACGAGTCGGACATCAACACAGATACGCAGTATTTT CASSHESDINTDTQYF - TRBJ2-3 - TRBV27
TGTGCCAGCAGCCCAAGACTAGCGGGGGATGAGCAGTTCTTC CASSPRLAGDEQFF TRBD2 TRBJ2-1 - TRBV7-6
TGTGCCAGCAGTCCAACCGGGACAGGGAATGGCTACACCTTC CASSPTGTGNGYTF TRBD1 TRBJ1-2 - TRBV6-4
TGTGCCAGCAGCCAGACAAACTACGAGCAGTACTTC CASSQTNYEQYF - TRBJ2-7 - TRBV7-2
TGTGCCAGAACTGTGGGCTCCGGGGAGCTGTTTTTT CARTVGSGELFF - TRBJ2-2 few TRBV2
TGCGCCAGCAGCCAAGATCGGGGGGCGAAAAGGGTTCGCGAGCAGTACTTC CASSQDRGAKRVREQYF - TRBJ2-7 - TRBV4-3
TGTGCCAGCAGCTCCCGTTCTCTAAGGACACATAAAAGCTCTGGGGCCAACGTCCTGACTTTC CASSSRSLRTHKSSGANVLTF - TRBJ2-6 - TRBV7-9
TGTGCCAGCAGCGCAGAGGGGTCCTCCTACGAGCAGTACTTC CASSAEGSSYEQYF - TRBJ2-7 - TRBV7-2
TGCGCCAGCAGCCAAGATCGAGACCGCCTCTATAATGGCTACACCTTC CASSQDRDRLYNGYTF - TRBJ1-2 - TRBV4-1
TGTGCCAGCAGCTTAGTTCCAGGCAATGAGCAGTTCTTC CASSLVPGNEQFF - TRBJ2-1 - TRBV7-2
TGTGCCAGCAGCTCCACCCGGGTTGGGGCCAACGTCCTGACTTTC CASSSTRVGANVLTF - TRBJ2-6 few TRBV11-2
TGTGCCAGCAGCGTAGCTAATGGGCAGGGGAAGACCGGGGAGCTGTTTTTT CASSVANGQGKTGELFF - TRBJ2-2 - TRBV9
TGTGCCAGCAGCTCCGGGACAGGCGACAATGAGCAGTTCTTC CASSSGTGDNEQFF TRBD1 TRBJ2-1 few TRBV7-9
TGTGCCAGTAGTATCCTGGCAGAAGATACGCAGTATTTT CASSILAEDTQYF - TRBJ2-3 - TRBV19
TGTGCCAGCAGCTTAGGGGAGACAGTGTATAGCAATCAGCCCCAGCATTTT CASSLGETVYSNQPQHF - TRBJ1-5 - TRBV7-2
TGCGCCAGCAGCCTAAGGCTGGCGAGGGTTGAGGAGACCCAGTACTTC CASSLRLARVEETQYF - TRBJ2-5 - TRBV4-1